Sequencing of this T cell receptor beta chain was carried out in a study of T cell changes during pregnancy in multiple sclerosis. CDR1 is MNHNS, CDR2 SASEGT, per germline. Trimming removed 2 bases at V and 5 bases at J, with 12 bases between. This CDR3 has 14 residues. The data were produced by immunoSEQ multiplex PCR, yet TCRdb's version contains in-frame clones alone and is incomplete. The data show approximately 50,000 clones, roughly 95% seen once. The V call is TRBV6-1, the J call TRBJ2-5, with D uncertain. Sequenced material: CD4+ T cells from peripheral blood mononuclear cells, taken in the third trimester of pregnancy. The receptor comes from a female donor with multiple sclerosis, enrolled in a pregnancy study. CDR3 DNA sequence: TGTGCCAGCAGTGAAAGGTCTAGTCGCGAGACCCAGTACTTC. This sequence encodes CASSERSSRETQYF.